This entry describes one T cell receptor beta chain. The germline V and J ends were trimmed by 4 bases and 10 bases, with 11 bases remaining between them. Germline values: CDR1 MNHEY, CDR2 SVGAGI. This CDR3 is 12 amino acids long. Both 60 Vbeta primers and 13 Jbeta primers went into the PCR. The protocol was immunoSEQ multiplex PCR, while the TCRdb copy is restricted to in-frame clones and leaves out a portion. The ten top clones account for approximately 5%, within a sample of tens of thousands of clones. The data were obtained in a study of cytomegalovirus exposure and HLA in healthy donors. This TCR was recovered from a woman in her 40s in good health and CMV-seropositive. What was sequenced was PBMCs. The chain carries TRBV6-5 and TRBJ1-3; D gene unclear. The CDR3 loop reads CASSSGRETIYF. In nucleotides, the CDR3 is TGTGCCAGCAGTTCCGGTCGGGAGACCATATATTTT.